The rows below give T cell receptor beta chains drawn from one sample of a study of shared clonotypes between healthy human individuals. The protocol was immunoSEQ multiplex PCR, while the TCRdb copy is restricted to in-frame clones and leaves out a portion. The profile covers about 2 million clones, with roughly 96% appearing a single time and under 0.15% taken by the ten largest. Sequencing input: naive CD4+ T cells sorted from blood. The receptor set was obtained from a man between 18 and 35 years old in good health. Both conserved end residues are part of each CDR3. A D gene is named only where the DNA matches it firmly. Where a row states a size, it is once, few, many or the class of an expanded clone; other rows omit it.

TRBD1	.	TRBJ1-1	TRBV6-5	CASSYRGLNTEAFF	TGTGCCAGCAGTTACAGGGGGCTGAACACTGAAGCTTTCTTT
.	.	TRBJ1-6	TRBV5-1	CASSSGDAYNSPLHF	TGCGCCAGCAGCTCGGGGGACGCCTATAATTCACCCCTCCACTTT
.	.	TRBJ1-5	TRBV27	CASSLVLGDGNQPQHF	TGTGCCAGCAGTCTCGTCTTAGGGGATGGCAATCAGCCCCAGCATTTT
.	.	TRBJ2-3	TRBV5-1	CASSQRENTDTQYF	TGCGCCAGCAGTCAGAGGGAAAACACAGATACGCAGTATTTT
.	.	TRBJ2-7	TRBV15	CATSAGRGLEEQYF	TGTGCCACCAGCGCAGGCAGGGGTTTAGAAGAGCAGTACTTC
.	.	TRBJ2-7	TRBV5-1	CASSLAGDFIYEQYF	TGCGCCAGCAGCTTGGCGGGGGATTTCATTTACGAGCAGTACTTC
.	.	TRBJ1-2	TRBV6-1	CASVHDSKTAYGYTF	TGTGCCAGCGTCCACGACTCCAAGACAGCTTATGGCTACACCTTC
.	.	TRBJ2-7	TRBV29-1	CSVGSGPFYEQYF	TGCAGCGTTGGGTCCGGACCGTTCTACGAGCAGTACTTC
.	.	TRBJ2-5	TRBV18	CASSPPSFETQYF	TGTGCCAGCTCACCACCGTCCTTCGAGACCCAGTACTTC
.	.	TRBJ1-2	TRBV7-9	CASSRGQPNYGYTF	TGTGCCAGCAGCCGAGGACAGCCTAACTATGGCTACACCTTC
TRBD1	.	TRBJ2-5	TRBV10-3	CAISLGQGQETQYF	TGTGCCATCAGCTTGGGACAGGGACAAGAGACCCAGTACTTC
TRBD2	.	TRBJ2-5	TRBV11-2	CASSLGDYPQETQYF	TGTGCCAGCAGCTTAGGGGACTACCCCCAAGAGACCCAGTACTTC
.	once	TRBJ1-2	TRBV27	CASSASTAVGYTF	TGTGCCAGCAGTGCGTCGACAGCTGTAGGCTACACCTTC
.	.	TRBJ2-2	TRBV5-1	CASAGERDTGELFF	TGCGCCAGTGCAGGGGAGCGCGACACCGGGGAGCTGTTTTTT
.	.	TRBJ1-3	TRBV15	CATSRAPRSGNTIYF	TGTGCCACCAGCAGAGCACCCCGCTCTGGAAACACCATATATTTT
.	.	TRBJ2-3	TRBV11-2	CASSPQPMTPGDTQYF	TGTGCCAGCAGCCCGCAACCCATGACTCCCGGAGATACGCAGTATTTT
.	.	TRBJ1-6	TRBV19	CASNWDGNSPLHF	TGTGCCAGTAACTGGGACGGTAATTCACCCCTCCACTTT
TRBD2	.	TRBJ2-7	TRBV7-2	CASSLKAGGPDEQYF	TGTGCCAGCAGCTTAAAAGCGGGAGGGCCGGACGAGCAGTACTTC
TRBD1	.	TRBJ1-6	TRBV4-1	CASSLGGGGGSPLHF	TGCGCCAGCAGCCTCGGAGGGGGCGGCGGTTCACCCCTCCACTTT
TRBD1	once	TRBJ1-4	TRBV28	CASSRRTGGIGEKLFF	TGTGCCAGCAGTCGTAGGACAGGGGGCATTGGGGAAAAACTGTTTTTT
.	.	TRBJ1-5	TRBV7-9	CASSLGSGVNQPQHF	TGTGCCAGCAGCTTAGGTTCAGGGGTCAATCAGCCCCAGCATTTT
.	.	TRBJ1-2	TRBV5-6	CASSRSTGLGYTF	TGTGCCAGCAGCCGTAGTACAGGGCTTGGCTACACCTTC
.	.	TRBJ1-2	TRBV5-5	CASSWGQSPNYGYTF	TGTGCCAGCAGCTGGGGACAATCACCGAACTATGGCTACACCTTC
.	.	TRBJ2-5	TRBV6-1	CASSEDYLAGKHATQYF	TGTGCCAGCAGTGAAGATTACTTGGCAGGGAAGCACGCGACCCAGTACTTC
TRBD2	.	TRBJ2-1	TRBV4-3	CASSQELASGSSYNEQFF	TGCGCCAGCAGCCAAGAATTAGCTAGCGGGAGCTCCTACAATGAGCAGTTCTTC
.	.	TRBJ2-7	TRBV6-1	CASTSTAYEQYF	TGTGCCAGCACATCAACTGCCTACGAGCAGTACTTC
TRBD1	.	TRBJ1-6	TRBV5-6	CASSLARGYSPLHF	TGTGCCAGCAGCTTGGCCAGGGGGTATTCACCCCTCCACTTT
TRBD1	.	TRBJ1-4	TRBV5-1	CASSLDGQGLEVLFF	TGCGCCAGCAGCCTGGACGGACAGGGGTTAGAGGTACTGTTTTTT
.	.	TRBJ2-2	TRBV2	CASSDMGGELFF	TGTGCCAGCAGTGACATGGGTGGGGAGCTGTTTTTT
TRBD2	.	TRBJ2-5	TRBV4-3	CASSQQRGQETQYF	TGCGCCAGCAGCCAACAGCGGGGGCAAGAGACCCAGTACTTC
.	.	TRBJ2-7	TRBV27	CASSLSSRDYEQYF	TGTGCCAGCAGTTTATCGTCGAGGGACTACGAGCAGTACTTC
.	.	TRBJ1-1	TRBV6-5	CASRTGPVGGTEAFF	TGTGCCAGCAGGACAGGACCTGTTGGAGGCACTGAAGCTTTCTTT
.	.	TRBJ2-7	TRBV6-6	CASWEQGWYEQYF	TGTGCCAGCTGGGAACAGGGATGGTACGAGCAGTACTTC
TRBD1	.	TRBJ2-7	TRBV11-2	CASSRDSYSYEQYF	TGTGCCAGCAGCCGGGACAGCTACTCCTACGAGCAGTACTTC
TRBD2	.	TRBJ2-2	TRBV4-3	CASSQEAGTSGRVGGELFF	TGCGCCAGCAGCCAAGAAGCCGGGACTAGCGGGAGGGTAGGCGGGGAGCTGTTTTTT
TRBD2	.	TRBJ2-5	TRBV4-1	CASSQGLAGGPRETQYF	TGCGCCAGCAGCCAGGGACTAGCGGGAGGCCCAAGGGAGACCCAGTACTTC
TRBD1	.	TRBJ1-2	TRBV7-9	CASSLLATGGGGYTF	TGTGCCAGCAGCTTATTGGCGACAGGGGGCGGTGGCTACACCTTC
.	.	TRBJ2-3	TRBV9	CASSVGPGDTQYF	TGTGCCAGCAGCGTAGGACCAGGGGATACGCAGTATTTT
.	once	TRBJ1-2	TRBV30	CAWRQTGGGYGYTF	TGTGCCTGGAGGCAGACCGGTGGTGGCTATGGCTACACCTTC
.	.	TRBJ2-7	TRBV5-1	CASSLGAARSYEQYF	TGCGCCAGCAGCTTGGGGGCCGCTCGCTCCTACGAGCAGTACTTC